This paragraph reports one TCR beta chain. The V end was cut by 4 bases, the J end by 2 bases, with 8 bases between. The CDR3 is 13 amino acids. Germline V gene data show CDR1 as MDHEN and CDR2 as SYDVKM. These data belong to a study of blood T cell repertoires in COVID-19. Study-level information: Researchers got acute and convalescent COVID-19 samples from the United States, Italy and Spain.

Everyone who took part was roughly 18 to 89 years old, and they came from 24 US areas. Which cohort a participant joined came from the clinical history participants gave. Authors' analysis steps: Reference gene primers were amplified, and this amplification served to estimate nucleated cell counts. Clones were sequenced by immunoSEQ multiplex PCR, and TCRdb holds only the in-frame ones, with some missing. V and J calls and clone size come straight from that table; D and trimming were deduced from the DNA. The sample has fewer than 350,000 clones, approximately 91% seen once. The sequence was obtained from a woman between 35 and 50 years old with acute COVID-19. The sequencing sample was made of PBMCs or T cells enriched from blood (not recorded which). This chain links TRBV28 with TRBJ2-5; D is uncertain. DNA of the CDR3: TGTGCCAGCAGTTCCGGTTTTCAAGAGACCCAGTACTTC. Its protein product is CASSSGFQETQYF.